This entry lists 11 T cell receptor beta chains sequenced from one sample in a study of blood T cell repertoires in COVID-19. The method was immunoSEQ multiplex PCR; TCRdb's version includes in-frame clones alone and lacks a portion of them. Altogether 230,000 or so clones are present, 84% being singletons, with the ten largest covering around 1.5%. The sequencing input was peripheral blood. All receptors derive from a middle-aged woman who had recovered from COVID-19.

J is TRBJ2-7 and V is TRBV28, with 15 bases lining up with TRBD2. Losses at the gene ends were 5 bases for V and 2 bases for J; bases not matched to a gene: 4. The CDR3 extends over 16 amino acids. Germline V gene sequence: CDR1 MDHEN, CDR2 SYDVKM. For the CDR3, the DNA is TGTGCCAGCAGTAGGACTAGCGGGGGGGCTCCCTACGAGCAGTACTTC. Translating gives CASSRTSGGAPYEQYF.

This sequence joins TRBV5-1 and TRBJ2-2, with D perhaps matching TRBD2 (6 bases). V gave up 4 bases and J gave up 1 base, with 11 bases separating them. This CDR3 has 15 residues. Germline V gene data show CDR1 as SGHRS and CDR2 as YFSETQ. CDR3 sequence: CASSGGTGNTGELFF. CDR3 nucleotide sequence: TGCGCCAGCAGCGGGGGGACGGGGAACACCGGGGAGCTGTTTTTT. The full variable domain, with the rest looked up from reference TRBV5-1 and TRBJ2-2, is KAGVTQTPRYLIKTRGQQVTLSCSPISGHRSVSWYQQTPGQGLQFLFEYFSETQRNKGNFPGRFSGRQFSNSRSEMNVSTLELGDSALYLCASSGGTGNTGELFFGEGSRLTVL.

The chain combines TRBV6-5 with TRBJ1-1; no firm D call. From germline, CDR1 is MNHEY and CDR2 SVGAGI. This CDR3 is built from 13 residues. Trimming took 8 bases from V and 5 from J, leaving 15 bases between them. CDR3 in DNA: TGTGCCAGCTTTTCGCCCCCAGGAACTGAAGCTTTCTTT. Translated, it gives CASFSPPGTEAFF.

V and J are TRBV18 and TRBJ1-2; 7 bases align to TRBD1. The junction had 4 bases not matched to a gene; V was cut back by 1 base and J by 8 bases. Germline-derived CDR1 and CDR2 are KGHSH and LQKENI. This CDR3 spans 13 amino acids. The CDR3 loop is CASSPRTGVGYTF. The CDR3 DNA is TGTGCCAGCTCACCACGCACAGGGGTCGGCTACACCTTC.

This chain's CDR3 is CAWSMQGNSPLHF. In DNA, the CDR3 is TGTGCCTGGAGTATGCAGGGGAATTCACCCCTCCACTTT. This chain connects TRBV30 to TRBJ1-6; maybe TRBD1 (6 bases). The germline V and J ends were trimmed by 2 bases and 7 bases, with 9 bases remaining between them. The CDR3 totals 13 residues. Germline CDR1 reads GTSNPN; CDR2 reads SVGIG (reference sequence).

The V call is TRBV11-2, the J call TRBJ2-7; TRBD2 matches 8 bases. V lost 5 bases and J lost 2; bases outside the gene matches: 8. The CDR3 runs 15 residues. Germline loops: CDR1 SGHAT, CDR2 FQNNGV. DNA of the CDR3: TGTGCCAGCAGCCCATATAGCGGGACCACCTACGAGCAGTACTTC. Amino acid sequence: CASSPYSGTTYEQYF. Full variable domain (outside the CDR3, taken from reference TRBV11-2 and TRBJ2-7): EAGVAQSPRYKIIEKRQSVAFWCNPISGHATLYWYQQILGQGPKLLIQFQNNGVVDDSQLPKDRFSAERLKGVDSTLKIQPAKLEDSAVYLCASSPYSGTTYEQYFGPGTRLTVT.

The chain links TRBV7-2 to TRBJ2-1; 7 bases fit TRBD1. Germline V gives CDR1 SGHTA, CDR2 FQGNSA. Losses at the gene ends were 7 bases for V and 4 bases for J; bases not matched to a gene: 13. This CDR3 is 16 amino acids long. CDR3 DNA sequence: TGTGCCAGCACCTCAAAACCCAGGGACAGTTACAATGAGCAGTTCTTC. Residues: CASTSKPRDSYNEQFF.

The V call is TRBV5-4, the J call TRBJ2-3; 10 bases are shared with TRBD2. The germline V gene has CDR1 SGHNT and CDR2 YYREEE (reference sequence). The CDR3 covers 16 residues. After removal of 1 base from V and 4 bases from J, the junction contained 6 bases not matched to a gene. The CDR3 nucleotides are TGTGCCAGCAGCTTGTTGCTAGCGGGGGCTCCAGATACGCAGTATTTT. Its protein product is CASSLLLAGAPDTQYF.

The CDR3 reads CASSSPPSGGGSEQYF. Here the CDR3 DNA reads TGTGCCAGCAGTTCCCCCCCAAGCGGGGGGGGTAGCGAGCAGTACTTC. The rearrangement joins TRBV28 to TRBJ2-7, with 10 bases matching TRBD2. The J segment lost 6 bases and the V segment lost 4 bases, leaving 12 bases of the junction unmatched. Germline CDR1 is MDHEN and CDR2 is SYDVKM. The CDR3 totals 16 residues.

This clone was counted a single time. The chain uses TRBV6-4 and TRBJ2-5; 14 nucleotides line up with TRBD2. This CDR3 has 16 residues. Germline V CDR1 and CDR2: MRHNA, SNTAGT. CDR3 in amino acids: CTIRGLAGEVWETQYF. As DNA, the CDR3 is TGTACCATTCGGGGACTAGCGGGGGAAGTCTGGGAGACCCAGTACTTC.

The chain recombines TRBV4-3 with TRBJ2-3; D is unclear. The germline V gene encodes CDR1 LGHNA and CDR2 YSLEER. The V end was cut by 0 bases, the J end by 4 bases, with 8 bases between. The CDR3 extends over 14 amino acids. CDR3 nucleotides: TGCGCCAGCAGCCAAGATCGGCAGGCAGATACGCAGTATTTT. Its translation: CASSQDRQADTQYF.